These T cell receptor beta chains were read from a single sample in a study of T-cell reconstitution after alpha-beta-depleted transplantation in children. MiXCR, run by TCRdb on the PCR reads, gives a single entry per CDR3 protein. The table shows approximately 520,000 distinct CDR3 sequences, with around 10% occurring only once. Sequencing used PBMCs, mostly from graft donor cells, obtained 180 days after TCRalphabeta/CD19-depleted stem cell transplant. These receptor sequences come from a female patient aged 2-10 years who had a stem cell transplant for aplastic anemia, so the T cells may come from the graft donor. Both conserved end residues are part of each CDR3. The order of the fields is CDR3 length, J gene, V gene, CDR3 protein.

14 TRBJ2-7 TRBV6-5 CASSYSIRDHEQYF
15 TRBJ1-2 TRBV5-6 CASSVPGVTARGYTF
13 TRBJ1-2 TRBV3-1 CASSLDRVYGYTF
15 TRBJ1-2 TRBV9 CASSVLHWGATGYTF
13 TRBJ2-7 TRBV29-1 CSVGGQESYEQYF
13 TRBJ2-1 TRBV7-9 CASTPRALHEQFF
14 TRBJ2-1 TRBV7-7 CASSLLSSYNEQFF
14 TRBJ1-1 TRBV28 CASEMSATGGAAFF
15 TRBJ1-4 TRBV10-3 CAISEGGTTNEKLFF
17 TRBJ2-1 TRBV28 CASTSTSAGDPYNEQFF
15 TRBJ1-2 TRBV27 CASSDTSVGNYGYTF
13 TRBJ2-2 TRBV18 CASSPDRTGELFF
17 TRBJ2-1 TRBV15 CATSRAMGLAVNNEQFF
14 TRBJ2-2 TRBV7-2 CASSLALGTGELFF
19 TRBJ2-5 TRBV6-1 CASSRWGTNSGSPLETQYF
15 TRBJ2-6 TRBV5-1 CASSPFGSGANVLTF
12 TRBJ1-5 TRBV29-1 CSAGDRDQPQHF
14 TRBJ2-3 TRBV29-1 CSVEGGRHTDTQYF
15 TRBJ2-1 TRBV12-3/TRBV12-4 CASSFDRSAYNEQFF
15 TRBJ2-5 TRBV24-1 CATRPGRGEGETQYF
15 TRBJ2-2 TRBV28 CASRGLAPNTGELFF
13 TRBJ1-6 TRBV29-1 CSVGRDRNSPLHF
18 TRBJ1-2 TRBV11-1 CASSSSRTGFEANYGYTF
14 TRBJ2-1 TRBV6-5 CASSSRASTGEQFF
17 TRBJ2-6 TRBV6-5 CASSYSSSGAGANVLTF
14 TRBJ2-5 TRBV11-2 CASSLGNRGETQYF
15 TRBJ2-2 TRBV12-3/TRBV12-4 CASSARQANTGELFF
13 TRBJ2-7 TRBV6-6 CASSYIRVYEQYF
15 TRBJ2-1 TRBV27 CASSFLAGYHNEQFF
13 TRBJ2-1 TRBV7-2 CASSLYGINEQFF
15 TRBJ2-3 TRBV7-6 CASSLGGTGTDTQYF
15 TRBJ2-1 TRBV29-1 CSVQAGQGVYNEQFF
15 TRBJ1-4 TRBV21-1 CASSKVGGFYEKLFF
15 TRBJ2-3 TRBV27 CASSPGTGGVGTQYF
12 TRBJ1-1 TRBV12-5 CASGLVEGRAFF
13 TRBJ2-7 TRBV2 CASRDRVGYEQYF
14 TRBJ2-7 TRBV7-2 CASSQRQGWYEQYF
16 TRBJ1-4 TRBV27 CASSRTPGTTNEKLFF
15 TRBJ2-2 TRBV20-1 CSASVLAMNTGELFF
16 TRBJ2-1 TRBV7-2 CASSLPRASGTNEQFF
17 TRBJ2-1 TRBV15 CATSSRLAGGSYNEQFF
18 TRBJ1-1 TRBV21-1 CASSTTGTGGPWNTEAFF
13 TRBJ2-7 TRBV5-1 CASSWDFSYEQYF
15 TRBJ2-3 TRBV24-1 CATSDLLTSADTQYF
18 TRBJ1-2 TRBV11-2 CASSPQGYRGGVSYGYTF
19 TRBJ2-6 TRBV25-1 CASSESPGTGRPGANVLTF
13 TRBJ1-6 TRBV2 CASSEGWNSPLHF
14 TRBJ1-5 TRBV6-2/TRBV6-3 CASSYPTGNQPQHF
13 TRBJ2-1 TRBV6-2/TRBV6-3 CASSYGLRGEQFF
12 TRBJ2-5 TRBV29-1 CSTRTGKETQYF
15 TRBJ2-1 TRBV3-1 CASSRGGVHYNEQFF
16 TRBJ2-1 TRBV7-9 CASSPREVQVNNEQFF
16 TRBJ1-3 TRBV6-5 CASSYSRLSSGNTIYF